One and the same sample provided the 16 T cell receptor beta chains below, sequenced in a study of cytomegalovirus exposure and HLA in healthy donors. The PCR was carried out with 60 Vbeta primers and 13 Jbeta primers. The data were produced by immunoSEQ multiplex PCR, yet TCRdb's version contains in-frame clones alone and is incomplete. Of some 140,000 clones listed, roughly three quarters are singletons. Sequenced input: PBMCs. The receptors shown here come from a man under 40 in good health and CMV-seropositive.

The chain uses TRBV7-9 and TRBJ2-4, with 7 nucleotides matching TRBD2. The length of the CDR3 is 13 residues. CDR1 is SEHNR and CDR2 is FQNEAQ in the germline V gene (reference sequence). After removal of 8 bases from V and 10 bases from J, the junction contained 11 bases not matched to a gene. CDR3 bases: TGTGCCAGCGATCCTTGGGCGGGAGATATTCAGTACTTC. This gives the protein CASDPWAGDIQYF. Supplemented by reference TRBV7-9 and TRBJ2-4, the full variable domain reads DTGVSQNPRHKITKRGQNVTFRCDPISEHNRLYWYRQTLGQGPEFLTYFQNEAQLEKSRLLSDRFSAERPKGSFSTLEIQRTEQGDSAMYLCASDPWAGDIQYFGAGTRLSVL.

This clone was detected only a few times. In DNA, the CDR3 is TGTGCCAGCTCACGGGACAGGGGGCGAGATACGCAGTATTTT. It translates to CASSRDRGRDTQYF. The chain combines TRBV18 with TRBJ2-3; 12 nucleotides align to TRBD1. The CDR3 totals 14 residues. Per the germline V gene, CDR1 is KGHSH and CDR2 is LQKENI. V shed 4 bases, J shed 5 bases, and the junction held 1 base outside the gene matches.

The chain couples TRBV7-9 to TRBJ2-6; no clear D. V lost 5 bases to trimming and J lost 1 base, with 6 bases between them. The CDR3 sequence is 14 residues long. In germline, CDR1 is SEHNR, CDR2 FQNEAQ (reference sequence). CDR3 DNA sequence: TGTGCCAGCAGCCCAGGTTCTGGGGCCAACGTCCTGACTTTC. This sequence encodes CASSPGSGANVLTF.

In this sample, this clone turned up a few times. The chain links TRBV28 to TRBJ1-1; TRBD1 matches 11 bases. In germline, CDR1 is MDHEN, CDR2 SYDVKM. The CDR3 extends over 15 amino acids. Losses at the gene ends were 6 bases for V and 3 bases for J; bases not matched to a gene: 6. CDR3: CASSLRGQGDTEAFF. The CDR3 DNA reads as TGTGCCAGCAGCCTTAGGGGACAGGGGGACACTGAAGCTTTCTTT. Full variable domain (outside the CDR3, taken from reference TRBV28 and TRBJ1-1): DVKVTQSSRYLVKRTGEKVFLECVQDMDHENMFWYRQDPGLGLRLIYFSYDVKMKEKGDIPEGYSVSREKKERFSLILESASTNQTSMYLCASSLRGQGDTEAFFGQGTRLTVV.

The chain employs TRBV9 and TRBJ2-7; 10 nucleotides line up with TRBD1. The trim removed 0 bases at V and 6 bases at J, leaving 0 bases unmatched. CDR1 is SGDLS and CDR2 is YYNGEE in the germline V gene. This CDR3 is built from 13 residues. For the CDR3, the DNA is TGTGCCAGCAGCGTAGGGACAGGGGGCGAGCAGTACTTC. It specifies CASSVGTGGEQYF.

J is TRBJ1-2 and V is TRBV12-5, with 10 bases that match TRBD1. CDR3 size: 16 residues. With V trimmed by 4 bases and J by 7 bases, 12 bases remained unmatched. CDR1 is LGHNT, CDR2 FRNRAP, per germline. CDR3 in amino acids: CASGSEAGTGAGGYTF. The CDR3 DNA follows: TGTGCTAGTGGTTCCGAAGCCGGGACAGGGGCAGGTGGCTACACCTTC.

V is TRBV29-1 and J is TRBJ1-1; 7 nucleotides align to TRBD1. The germline V gene has CDR1 SQVTM and CDR2 ANQGSEA. J was trimmed by 8 bases and V by 6 bases; bases with no gene match: 15. This CDR3 spans 14 amino acids. In DNA, the CDR3 is TGCAGCGTGGTCAACACAGGGGCCGCGACAGAAGCTTTCTTT. Its protein is CSVVNTGAATEAFF.

J is TRBJ1-5 and V is TRBV19; weak D call: TRBD1 (5 bases). Germline V gene sequence: CDR1 LNHDA, CDR2 SQIVND (reference sequence). V lost 7 bases to trimming and J lost 1 base, with 8 bases between them. CDR3 size: 13 residues. CDR3 DNA sequence: TGTGCCAGTAAGGGGCTAAGCAATCAGCCCCAGCATTTT. The encoded protein is CASKGLSNQPQHF.

The rearrangement joins TRBV27 to TRBJ2-7, with D unresolved. The V and J ends lost 3 bases and 1 base respectively, with 7 bases between them. This CDR3 region has 13 residues. In germline, CDR1 is MNHEY, CDR2 SMNVEV (reference sequence). The CDR3, as DNA: TGTGCCAGCAGTTTTGGCAGATCCTACGAGCAGTACTTC. Translation gives CASSFGRSYEQYF.

The chain carries TRBV2 and TRBJ1-5; D might be TRBD1 (5 bases). The CDR3 runs 15 residues. With 4 bases removed from V and 4 bases from J, the gap between germline ends came to 14 bases. The germline V gene encodes CDR1 SNHLY and CDR2 FYNNEI. The CDR3 protein is CASSGGDLGNQPQHF. The CDR3 DNA follows: TGTGCCAGCAGTGGGGGCGACCTCGGGAATCAGCCCCAGCATTTT.

The chain carries TRBV6-5 and TRBJ1-2; D unclear. Germline V gives CDR1 MNHEY, CDR2 SVGAGI. Trimming stripped 7 bases from V and 7 bases from J, with 16 bases between. The CDR3 contains 13 residues. The CDR3 loop reads CASTKRGIRGYTF. DNA for the CDR3: TGTGCCAGCACCAAGAGAGGGATCCGTGGCTACACCTTC.

J is TRBJ1-1 and V is TRBV28, with D hard to call. V was shortened by 2 bases and J by 2 bases, with 6 bases between the two germline ends. This CDR3 spans 13 amino acids. CDR1 is MDHEN, CDR2 SYDVKM, per germline. Here the CDR3 reads CASSLEDNTEAFF. The CDR3 DNA is TGTGCCAGCAGTTTAGAGGATAACACTGAAGCTTTCTTT. The variable domain in full, with the rest retrieved from reference TRBV28 and TRBJ1-1, is DVKVTQSSRYLVKRTGEKVFLECVQDMDHENMFWYRQDPGLGLRLIYFSYDVKMKEKGDIPEGYSVSREKKERFSLILESASTNQTSMYLCASSLEDNTEAFFGQGTRLTVV.

The genes are TRBV6-1 and TRBJ2-7; D call uncertain. The germline V and J ends were trimmed by 0 bases and 2 bases, with 11 bases remaining between them. Germline lookup yields CDR1 MNHNS and CDR2 SASEGT. This CDR3 has 15 residues. The CDR3 region is CASSEAIWSAYEQYF. CDR3 bases: TGTGCCAGCAGTGAAGCGATATGGTCAGCCTACGAGCAGTACTTC.

This chain joins TRBV6-5 and TRBJ1-1; 7 bases are shared with TRBD1. This CDR3 contains 14 residues. Germline trimming cut 2 bases from V and 4 bases from J; bases unmatched to any gene: 4. Germline CDR1 is MNHEY and CDR2 is SVGAGI. The CDR3 loop reads CASSYETGTTEAFF. DNA of the CDR3: TGTGCCAGCAGTTACGAGACAGGGACCACTGAAGCTTTCTTT.

The chain uses TRBV9 and TRBJ2-5; possibly TRBD1 for D (7 bases). The J call may be incorrect, as the DNA end agrees better with TRBJ2-7. In germline, CDR1 is SGDLS, CDR2 YYNGEE. This CDR3 contains 14 residues. CDR3 in amino acids: CASSSGDSLYEQYF. The CDR3 DNA follows: TGTGCCAGCAGCTCGGGGGACAGTCTCTACGAGCAGTACTTC.

The sample holds one count of this clone. The J gene is TRBJ1-2, the V gene TRBV29-1, with unresolved D. Germline V CDR1 and CDR2: SQVTM, ANQGSEA. V was cut by 0 bases and J by 4 bases, with 3 bases left in between. The CDR3 consists of 11 residues. CDR3 amino acids: CSVEDRYGYTF. The CDR3 DNA reads TGCAGCGTTGAAGATCGCTATGGCTACACCTTC. The full variable domain, in which reference TRBV29-1 and TRBJ1-2 provide the parts outside the CDR3, is SAVISQKPSRDICQRGTSLTIQCQVDSQVTMMFWYRQQPGQSLTLIATANQGSEATYESGFVIDKFPISRPNLTFSTLTVSNMSPEDSSIYLCSVEDRYGYTFGSGTRLTVV.